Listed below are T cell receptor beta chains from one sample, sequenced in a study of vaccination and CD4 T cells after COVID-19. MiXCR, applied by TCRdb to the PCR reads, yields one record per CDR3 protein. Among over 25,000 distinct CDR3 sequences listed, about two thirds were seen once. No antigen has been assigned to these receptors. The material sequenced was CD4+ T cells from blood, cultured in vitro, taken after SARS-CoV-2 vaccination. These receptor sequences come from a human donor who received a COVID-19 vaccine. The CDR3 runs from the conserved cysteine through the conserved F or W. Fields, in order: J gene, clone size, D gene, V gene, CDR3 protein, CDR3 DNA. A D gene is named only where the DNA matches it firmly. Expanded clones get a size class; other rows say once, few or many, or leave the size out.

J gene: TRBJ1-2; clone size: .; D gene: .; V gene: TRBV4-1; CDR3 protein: CASSQETGPNYGYTF; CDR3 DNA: TGCGCCAGCAGCCAAGAAACAGGCCCTAACTATGGCTACACCTTC
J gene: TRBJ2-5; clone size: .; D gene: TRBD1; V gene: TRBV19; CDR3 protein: CASRGQGEETQYF; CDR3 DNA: TGTGCCAGTAGAGGACAGGGTGAAGAGACCCAGTACTTC
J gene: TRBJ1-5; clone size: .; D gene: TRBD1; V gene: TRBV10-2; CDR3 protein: CASSPGTEGQPQHF; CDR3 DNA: TGCGCCAGCAGCCCGGGGACAGAGGGACAGCCCCAGCATTTT
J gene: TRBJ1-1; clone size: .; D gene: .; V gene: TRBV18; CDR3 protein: CASSPVSDTEAFF; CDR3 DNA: TGTGCCAGCTCACCAGTCAGCGACACTGAAGCTTTCTTT
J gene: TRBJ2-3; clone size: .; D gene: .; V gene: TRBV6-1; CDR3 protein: CASSEMGGTDTQYF; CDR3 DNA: TGTGCCAGCAGTGAAATGGGTGGGACAGATACGCAGTATTTT
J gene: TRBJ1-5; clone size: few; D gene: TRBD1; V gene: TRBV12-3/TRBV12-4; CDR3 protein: CASSLAGGISNQPQHF; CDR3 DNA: TGTGCCAGCAGTTTAGCAGGGGGCATCAGCAATCAGCCCCAGCATTTT
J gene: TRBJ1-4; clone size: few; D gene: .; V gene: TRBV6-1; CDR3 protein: CASTARGTNEKLFF; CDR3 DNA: TGTGCCAGCACCGCCAGGGGTACTAATGAAAAACTGTTTTTT
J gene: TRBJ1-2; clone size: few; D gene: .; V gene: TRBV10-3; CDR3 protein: CAIRPNPGQTHANYGYTF; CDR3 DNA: TGTGCCATCAGGCCAAACCCCGGACAGACGCATGCTAACTATGGCTACACCTTC
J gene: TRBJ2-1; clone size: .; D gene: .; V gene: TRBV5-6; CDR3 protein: CASSLFQVQTNEQFF; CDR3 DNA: TGTGCCAGCAGCCTGTTTCAGGTACAGACCAATGAGCAGTTCTTC
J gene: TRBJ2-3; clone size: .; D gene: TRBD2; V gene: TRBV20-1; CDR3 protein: CSAEGLVSLTLTDTQYF; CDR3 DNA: TGCAGTGCCGAAGGACTAGTCAGTCTCACACTGACAGATACGCAGTATTTT
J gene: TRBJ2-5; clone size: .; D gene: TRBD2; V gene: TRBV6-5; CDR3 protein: CASSYGGVAQYF; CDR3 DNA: TGTGCCAGCAGTTACGGGGGGGTGGCCCAGTACTTC
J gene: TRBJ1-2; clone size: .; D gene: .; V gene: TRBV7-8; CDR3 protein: CASSADSNSIYGYTF; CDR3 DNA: TGTGCCAGCAGCGCGGACAGTAACTCCATCTATGGCTACACCTTC
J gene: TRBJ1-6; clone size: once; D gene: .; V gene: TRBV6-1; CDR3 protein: CASSQTSGVAYNSPLHF; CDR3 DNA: TGTGCCAGCAGTCAGACTTCCGGGGTGGCCTATAATTCACCCCTCCACTTT
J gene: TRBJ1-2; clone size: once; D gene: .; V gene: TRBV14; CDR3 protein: CASSHRGVYGYTF; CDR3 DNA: TGTGCCAGCAGCCACAGGGGCGTCTATGGCTACACCTTC
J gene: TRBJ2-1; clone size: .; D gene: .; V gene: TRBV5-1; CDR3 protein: CASSLESARNEQFF; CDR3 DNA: TGCGCCAGCAGCTTGGAGTCGGCCAGAAATGAGCAGTTCTTC
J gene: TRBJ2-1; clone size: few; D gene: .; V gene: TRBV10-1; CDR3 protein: CASSTGTPYNEQFF; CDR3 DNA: TGCGCCAGCAGCACCGGGACCCCTTACAATGAGCAGTTCTTC
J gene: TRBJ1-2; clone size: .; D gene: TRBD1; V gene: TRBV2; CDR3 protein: CASGTGQAGYTF; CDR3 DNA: TGTGCCAGCGGGACGGGACAGGCGGGCTACACCTTC
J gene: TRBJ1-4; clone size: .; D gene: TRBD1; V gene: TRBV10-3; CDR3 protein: CAISERGQLIKATNEKLFF; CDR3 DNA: TGTGCCATCAGTGAGAGGGGACAGCTCATTAAGGCAACTAATGAAAAACTGTTTTTT
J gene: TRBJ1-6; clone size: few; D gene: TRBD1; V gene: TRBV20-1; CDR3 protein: CQSETGENSPLHF; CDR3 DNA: TGCCAAAGTGAGACAGGGGAAAACTCACCCCTCCACTTT
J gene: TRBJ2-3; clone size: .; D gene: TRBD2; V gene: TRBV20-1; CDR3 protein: CSAERGGNTDTQYF; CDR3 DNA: TGCAGTGCAGAGCGGGGGGGCAACACAGATACGCAGTATTTT
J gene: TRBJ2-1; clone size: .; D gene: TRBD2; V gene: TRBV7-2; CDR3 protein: CASSPTSGPYNEQFF; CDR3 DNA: TGTGCCAGCAGCCCGACTAGCGGTCCCTACAATGAGCAGTTCTTC
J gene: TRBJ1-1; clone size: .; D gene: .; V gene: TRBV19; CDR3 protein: CASSTIESNTEAFF; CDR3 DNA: TGTGCCAGTAGCACAATTGAATCGAACACTGAAGCTTTCTTT
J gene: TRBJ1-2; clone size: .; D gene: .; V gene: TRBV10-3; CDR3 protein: CAISVNRESSGYTF; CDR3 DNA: TGTGCCATCAGTGTGAACAGGGAGTCGAGTGGCTACACCTTC
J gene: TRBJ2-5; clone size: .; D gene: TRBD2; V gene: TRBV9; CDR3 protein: CASSPRGGPEETQYF; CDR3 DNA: TGTGCCAGCAGCCCCCGCGGGGGGCCAGAAGAGACCCAGTACTTC
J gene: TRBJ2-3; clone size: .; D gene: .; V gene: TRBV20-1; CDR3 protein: CSASSWESTDTQYF; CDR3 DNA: TGCAGTGCTAGTTCCTGGGAAAGCACAGATACGCAGTATTTT
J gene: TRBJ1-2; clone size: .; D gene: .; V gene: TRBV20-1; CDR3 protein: CSARDFVGSGRSTVNYGYTF; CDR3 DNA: TGCAGTGCTAGAGATTTTGTGGGTAGTGGACGGTCTACTGTTAACTATGGCTACACCTTC
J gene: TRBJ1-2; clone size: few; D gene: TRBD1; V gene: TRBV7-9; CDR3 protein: CASSYDSFPPRTGGFNYGYTF; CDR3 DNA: TGTGCCAGCAGCTACGATTCTTTTCCTCCTCGGACAGGGGGATTTAACTATGGCTACACCTTC
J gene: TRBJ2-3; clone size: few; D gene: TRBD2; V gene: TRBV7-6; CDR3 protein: CASSQLAGGADTQYF; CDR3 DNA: TGTGCCAGCAGCCAACTAGCGGGGGGGGCAGATACGCAGTATTTT
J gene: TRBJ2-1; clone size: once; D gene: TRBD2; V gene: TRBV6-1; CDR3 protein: CASSTSGLAASNEQFF; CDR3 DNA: TGTGCCAGCAGTACCTCCGGACTAGCGGCTTCCAATGAGCAGTTCTTC
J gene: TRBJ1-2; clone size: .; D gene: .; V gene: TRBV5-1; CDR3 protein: CASRFGNYGYTF; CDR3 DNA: TGCGCCAGCAGGTTTGGCAACTATGGCTACACCTTC
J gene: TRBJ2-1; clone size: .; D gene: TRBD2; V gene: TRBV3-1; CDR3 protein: CASSERGGRLNEQFF; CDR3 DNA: TGTGCCAGCAGCGAGCGGGGGGGCCGATTGAATGAGCAGTTCTTC
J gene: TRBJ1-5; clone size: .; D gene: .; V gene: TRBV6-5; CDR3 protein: CASSYRGANQPQHF; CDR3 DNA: TGTGCCAGCAGTTACAGGGGTGCAAATCAGCCCCAGCATTTT
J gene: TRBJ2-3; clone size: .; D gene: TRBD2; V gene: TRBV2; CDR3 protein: CASSGTRVLTDTQYF; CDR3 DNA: TGTGCCAGCAGTGGGACTAGAGTCTTAACAGATACGCAGTATTTT
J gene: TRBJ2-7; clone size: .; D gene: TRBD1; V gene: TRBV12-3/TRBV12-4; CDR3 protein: CASSSPDRSFYEQYF; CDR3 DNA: TGTGCCAGCAGTTCACCGGACAGGTCTTTCTACGAGCAGTACTTC
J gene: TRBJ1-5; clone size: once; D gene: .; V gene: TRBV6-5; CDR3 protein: CASSYSGRGGGQPQHF; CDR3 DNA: TGTGCCAGCAGTTACTCAGGGAGGGGAGGGGGTCAGCCCCAGCATTTT
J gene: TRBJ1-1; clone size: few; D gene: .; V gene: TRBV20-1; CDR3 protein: CSANRDENTEAFF; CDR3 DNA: TGCAGTGCTAATAGGGACGAGAACACTGAAGCTTTCTTT